This is a list of T cell receptor beta chains from one sample in a study of blood T cell repertoires in COVID-19. TCRdb's copy holds only in-frame clones and misses some; the assay was immunoSEQ multiplex PCR. The repertoire holds hundreds of thousands of clones, with almost 90% as singletons. Source material: PBMCs or T cells enriched from blood (not recorded which). The receptor source for this set is a woman aged 45-60 years with acute COVID-19. Each CDR3 is given with its conserved first and last residue. The D gene is left open where the match is weak. Clone size is shown for a subset of rows, as once, few, many or a class of expanded clone.

j_gene: TRBJ2-7; abundance: -; d_gene: TRBD2; v_gene: TRBV4-3; CDR3nt: TGCGCCAGCAGCCTTTCCGGGACTAGCGGGAGTTACGAGCAGTACTTC; CDR3aa: CASSLSGTSGSYEQYF
j_gene: TRBJ2-1; abundance: -; d_gene: -; v_gene: TRBV5-1; CDR3nt: TGCGCCAGCAGCTTGGATGGCTCCTCCTACAATGAGCAGTTCTTC; CDR3aa: CASSLDGSSYNEQFF
j_gene: TRBJ1-1; abundance: -; d_gene: -; v_gene: TRBV2; CDR3nt: TGTGCCAGCAGTGAAAGGGGTGGTCACACTGAAGCTTTCTTT; CDR3aa: CASSERGGHTEAFF
j_gene: TRBJ2-1; abundance: -; d_gene: TRBD1; v_gene: TRBV28; CDR3nt: TGTGCCAGCAGTCCCTATCGACAGGGGCCCACTAAGTATGAGCAGTTCTTC; CDR3aa: CASSPYRQGPTKYEQFF
j_gene: TRBJ2-2; abundance: -; d_gene: TRBD2; v_gene: TRBV5-6; CDR3nt: TGTGCCAGCAGCTCCGGACTAGCGGGAGGCTACACCGGGGAGCTGTTTTTT; CDR3aa: CASSSGLAGGYTGELFF
j_gene: TRBJ2-1; abundance: once; d_gene: TRBD2; v_gene: TRBV27; CDR3nt: TGTGCCAGCAGTGCCCCGGGACTAGCGATCGGGGATGAGCAGTTCTTC; CDR3aa: CASSAPGLAIGDEQFF
j_gene: TRBJ1-1; abundance: -; d_gene: TRBD1; v_gene: TRBV10-3; CDR3nt: TGTGCCATCAGTCCCTCGACAGGGGCCGCTGAAGCTTTCTTT; CDR3aa: CAISPSTGAAEAFF
j_gene: TRBJ2-2; abundance: -; d_gene: -; v_gene: TRBV5-4; CDR3nt: TGTGCCAGCAGCCCAAATTCGCAGGGAAACACCGGGGAGCTGTTTTTT; CDR3aa: CASSPNSQGNTGELFF
j_gene: TRBJ2-3; abundance: -; d_gene: TRBD1; v_gene: TRBV29-1; CDR3nt: TGCAGCGTTGCCGAACAGGGGCCTACAGATACGCAGTATTTT; CDR3aa: CSVAEQGPTDTQYF
j_gene: TRBJ1-1; abundance: -; d_gene: -; v_gene: TRBV6-1; CDR3nt: TGTGCCAGCAGTGAAGGTTTGAGTGAAGCTTTCTTT; CDR3aa: CASSEGLSEAFF